This T cell receptor beta chain appears in the sequencing data of a study of low-dose radiotherapy and immunotherapy resistance in tumors. Study overall: Patients were treated with intravenous nivolumab at 240 mg every two weeks and were also dosed with ipilimumab at 1 mg/kg every six weeks.

TRAV- and TRBV-specific primers primed first-strand cDNA, covering alpha and beta chains. Using a constant-region primer together with a V-primer adapter, TCRs were subjected to roughly 20 PCR cycles of amplification. Isolated mRNA underwent amplification by in vitro transcription. TCRdb reprocessed the reads with MiXCR, giving one entry per CDR3 protein. The sample has about 60,000 distinct CDR3 sequences; about 25% are singletons. V was trimmed by 2 bases and J by 8 bases, leaving 12 bases between them. Germline V gives CDR1 SQVTM, CDR2 ANQGSEA. CDR3 length equals 12 residues. Time point specified: after trial treatment. Stated treatment: LDRT plus nivolumab, ipilimumab, low-dose cyclophosphamide and aspirin (RACIN trial). The patients who were eligible all carried advanced solid tumors that lacked tumor-infiltrating lymphocytes, meaning the tumors were TIL-negative. This clonotype was counted ten times or more.

This sequence was found in a male donor with prostate cancer. The sample was PBMCs, taken after low-dose radiotherapy plus immunotherapy. The chain recombines TRBV29-1 with TRBJ1-1, with D perhaps matching TRBD1 (5 bases). Written as DNA, the CDR3 is TGCAGCGTTGAACCCGGGGCGTGGGAAGCTTTCTTT. It codes for CSVEPGAWEAFF. Combining the CDR3 with reference TRBV29-1 and TRBJ1-1 gives the whole variable domain SAVISQKPSRDICQRGTSLTIQCQVDSQVTMMFWYRQQPGQSLTLIATANQGSEATYESGFVIDKFPISRPNLTFSTLTVSNMSPEDSSIYLCSVEPGAWEAFFGQGTRLTVV.